This T cell receptor beta chain is drawn from a study of cytomegalovirus exposure and HLA in healthy donors. Study observations and caveats: Earlier findings revealed that most TCR beta V segments proved productive either about 90% or about 30% of the time.

A remark on this clone: No antigen is known for it.

The V end lost 6 bases, the J end lost 4 bases, and 6 bases lay between the germline ends. The CDR3 sequence is 12 residues long. Germline assignment: CDR1 SNHLY and CDR2 FYNNEI. Researchers ran the PCR with 60 Vbeta and 13 Jbeta primers. Clones were sequenced by immunoSEQ multiplex PCR, and TCRdb holds only the in-frame ones, with some missing. The sample consists of 100,000 to 150,000 clones, 80% to 90% of them appearing once. The genes are TRBV2 and TRBJ2-2; D unresolved. This clonotype was sampled from a woman in her twenties or thirties in good health and CMV-seronegative. The sequenced material came from PBMCs. The CDR3 loop reads CASRRTTGELFF. For the CDR3, the DNA is TGTGCCAGCAGGCGCACCACCGGGGAGCTGTTTTTT. The full variable domain, completed using reference TRBV2 and TRBJ2-2, is EPEVTQTPSHQVTQMGQEVILRCVPISNHLYFYWYRQILGQKVEFLVSFYNNEISEKSEIFDDQFSVERPDGSNFTLKIRSTKLEDSAMYFCASRRTTGELFFGEGSRLTVL.